This T cell receptor (beta chain) came from a study of CD8 T cells in ankylosing spondylitis. Notes on the study in general: Blood from ankylosing spondylitis patients appeared to carry a characteristic roughly 8-variant TCR beta motif. Earlier reports found some motif variants in synovial fluid and blood in reactive arthritis.

The authors made TCR beta libraries by quantitative 5'-RACE with molecular barcodes. One entry per CDR3 protein, called by TCRdb with MiXCR from the 5' RACE reads. The sample carries under 950,000 distinct CDR3 sequences, about 20% recorded once. Remarks on this clonotype: Its antigen is as yet unknown.

Trimming cost V 3 bases and J 6 bases; bases outside gene matches: 9. The germline V gene encodes CDR1 LGHNA and CDR2 YNFKEQ. The CDR3 is made up of 16 amino acids. This chain joins TRBV4-2 and TRBJ1-4; 8 bases agree with TRBD1. The TCR comes from a male donor with ankylosing spondylitis. Sequenced: blood, either unsorted or a sorted T cell fraction (not recorded which). The CDR3 nucleotides are TGTGCCAGCAGCCACCTCTCCGGGACAGGCTATGAAAAACTGTTTTTT. Amino acids: CASSHLSGTGYEKLFF.